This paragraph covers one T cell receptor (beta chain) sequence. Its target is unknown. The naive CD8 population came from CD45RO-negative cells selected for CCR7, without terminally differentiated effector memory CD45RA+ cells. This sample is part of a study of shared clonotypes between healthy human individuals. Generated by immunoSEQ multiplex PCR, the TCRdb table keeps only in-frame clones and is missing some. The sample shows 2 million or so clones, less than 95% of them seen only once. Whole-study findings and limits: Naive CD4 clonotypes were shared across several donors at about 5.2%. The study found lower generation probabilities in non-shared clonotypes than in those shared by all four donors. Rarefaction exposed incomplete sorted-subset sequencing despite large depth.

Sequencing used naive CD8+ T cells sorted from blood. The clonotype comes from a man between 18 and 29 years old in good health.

Here the CDR3 DNA reads TGTGCCAGCAGCTTAGCAGACGGGGAGCTGTTTTTT. Its translation: CASSLADGELFF. The V and J genes are TRBV7-2 and TRBJ2-2; no clear D. The CDR3 is made up of 12 amino acids. Germline CDR1 SGHTA, CDR2 FQGNSA. V lost 0 bases to trimming and J lost 7 bases, with 3 bases between them. Together with reference TRBV7-2 and TRBJ2-2, the CDR3 gives the full variable domain: GAGVSQSPSNKVTEKGKDVELRCDPISGHTALYWYRQSLGQGLEFLIYFQGNSAPDKSGLPSDRFSAERTGGSVSTLTIQRTQQEDSAVYLCASSLADGELFFGEGSRLTVL.